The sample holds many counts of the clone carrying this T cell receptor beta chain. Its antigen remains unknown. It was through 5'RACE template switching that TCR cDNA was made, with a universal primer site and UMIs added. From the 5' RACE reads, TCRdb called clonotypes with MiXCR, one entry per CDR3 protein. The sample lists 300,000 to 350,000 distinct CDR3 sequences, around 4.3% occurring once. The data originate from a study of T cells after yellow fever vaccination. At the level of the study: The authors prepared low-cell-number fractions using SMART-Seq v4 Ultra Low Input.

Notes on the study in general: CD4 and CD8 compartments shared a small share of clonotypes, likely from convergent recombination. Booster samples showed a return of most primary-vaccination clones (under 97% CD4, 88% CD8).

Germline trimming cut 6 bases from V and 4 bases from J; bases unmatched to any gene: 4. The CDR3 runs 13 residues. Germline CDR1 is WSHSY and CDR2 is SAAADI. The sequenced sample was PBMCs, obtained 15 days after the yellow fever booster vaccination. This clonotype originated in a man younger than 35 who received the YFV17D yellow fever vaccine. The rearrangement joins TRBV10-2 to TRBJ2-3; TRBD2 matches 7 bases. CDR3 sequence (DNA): TGCGCCAGCAGAAGCGGGGCCTCAGATACGCAGTATTTT. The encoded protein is CASRSGASDTQYF.